This T cell receptor (beta chain) appears in the sequencing data of a study of blood T cells in healthy people across ages. The overall study: With template switching, about one barcoded beta molecule was captured per two T cells.

From germline, CDR1 is MDHEN and CDR2 SYDVKM. The trim removed 2 bases at V and 4 bases at J, leaving 2 bases unmatched. The CDR3 consists of 15 residues. Using a J-beta primer mix together with a sample-barcoded 5' primer, a second PCR was run for roughly 7 to 12 cycles. TCRdb used MiXCR to reprocess the 5' RACE reads, holding one entry per CDR3 protein. The table has fewer than 1.5 million distinct CDR3 sequences, 35% to 45% seen once; the top ten hold 7.9%. Sequencing was performed on blood. The source is a woman aged 18-29 years in good health. The V gene is TRBV28, the J gene TRBJ2-7; 13 nucleotides agree with TRBD2. CDR3: CASSLTTSGGYEQYF. The DNA of the CDR3 is TGTGCCAGCAGTTTAACGACTAGCGGGGGGTACGAGCAGTACTTC.